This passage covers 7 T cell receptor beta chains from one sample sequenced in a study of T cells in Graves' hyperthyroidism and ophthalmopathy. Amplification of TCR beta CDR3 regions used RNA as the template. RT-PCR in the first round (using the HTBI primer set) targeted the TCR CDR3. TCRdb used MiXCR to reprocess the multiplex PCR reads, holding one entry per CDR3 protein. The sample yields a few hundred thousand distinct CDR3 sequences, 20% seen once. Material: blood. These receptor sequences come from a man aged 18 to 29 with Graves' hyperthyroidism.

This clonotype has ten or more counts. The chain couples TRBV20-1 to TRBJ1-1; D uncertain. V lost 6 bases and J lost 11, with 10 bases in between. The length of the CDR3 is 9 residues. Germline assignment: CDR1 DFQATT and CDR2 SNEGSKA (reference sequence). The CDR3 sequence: CSATQAAFF. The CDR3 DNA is TGCAGTGCAACCCAAGCCGCTTTCTTT.

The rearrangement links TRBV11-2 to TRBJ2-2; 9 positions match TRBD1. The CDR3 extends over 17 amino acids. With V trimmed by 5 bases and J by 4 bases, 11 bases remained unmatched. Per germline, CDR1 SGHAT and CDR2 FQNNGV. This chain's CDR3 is CASSPNRGRVGTGELFF. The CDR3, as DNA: TGTGCCAGCAGCCCTAACAGGGGGCGAGTTGGCACCGGGGAGCTGTTTTTT. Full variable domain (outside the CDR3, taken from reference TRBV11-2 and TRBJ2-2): EAGVAQSPRYKIIEKRQSVAFWCNPISGHATLYWYQQILGQGPKLLIQFQNNGVVDDSQLPKDRFSAERLKGVDSTLKIQPAKLEDSAVYLCASSPNRGRVGTGELFFGEGSRLTVL.

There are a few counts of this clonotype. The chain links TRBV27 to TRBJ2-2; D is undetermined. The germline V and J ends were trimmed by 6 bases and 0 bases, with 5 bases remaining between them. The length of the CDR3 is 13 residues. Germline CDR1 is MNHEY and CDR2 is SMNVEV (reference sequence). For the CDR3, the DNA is TGTGCCAGCAGGTGGGCGAACACCGGGGAGCTGTTTTTT. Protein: CASRWANTGELFF.

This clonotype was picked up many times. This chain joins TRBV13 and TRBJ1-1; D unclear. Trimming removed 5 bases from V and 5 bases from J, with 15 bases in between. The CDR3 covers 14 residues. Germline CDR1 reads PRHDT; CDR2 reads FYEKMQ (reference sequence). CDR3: CASSLARVDTEAFF. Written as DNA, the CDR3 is TGTGCCAGCAGCCTTGCAAGGGTTGATACTGAAGCTTTCTTT.

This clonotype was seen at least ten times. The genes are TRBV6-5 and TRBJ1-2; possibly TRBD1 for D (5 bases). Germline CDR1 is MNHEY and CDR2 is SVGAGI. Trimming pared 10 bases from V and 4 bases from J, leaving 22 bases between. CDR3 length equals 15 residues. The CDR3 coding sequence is TGTGCCACCCTCCCGCAGGGCCAGTGGAGCTATGGCTACACCTTC. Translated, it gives CATLPQGQWSYGYTF.

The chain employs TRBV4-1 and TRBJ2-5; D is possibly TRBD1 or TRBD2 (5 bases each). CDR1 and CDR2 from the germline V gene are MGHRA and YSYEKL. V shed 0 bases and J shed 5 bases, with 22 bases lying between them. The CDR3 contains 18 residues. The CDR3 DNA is TGCGCCAGCAGCCAAGAATGGCGGCGAAGGGTCGGGGCGGAGACCCAGTACTTC. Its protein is CASSQEWRRRVGAETQYF.

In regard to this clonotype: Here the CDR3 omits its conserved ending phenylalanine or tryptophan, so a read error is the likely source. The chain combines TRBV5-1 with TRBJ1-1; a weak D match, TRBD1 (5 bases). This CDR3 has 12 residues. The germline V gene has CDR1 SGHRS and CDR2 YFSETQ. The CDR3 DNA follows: TGCGCCAGTAGCTCCCCGGGGCTCGAAGCTTTCTAT. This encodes CASSSPGLEAFY.